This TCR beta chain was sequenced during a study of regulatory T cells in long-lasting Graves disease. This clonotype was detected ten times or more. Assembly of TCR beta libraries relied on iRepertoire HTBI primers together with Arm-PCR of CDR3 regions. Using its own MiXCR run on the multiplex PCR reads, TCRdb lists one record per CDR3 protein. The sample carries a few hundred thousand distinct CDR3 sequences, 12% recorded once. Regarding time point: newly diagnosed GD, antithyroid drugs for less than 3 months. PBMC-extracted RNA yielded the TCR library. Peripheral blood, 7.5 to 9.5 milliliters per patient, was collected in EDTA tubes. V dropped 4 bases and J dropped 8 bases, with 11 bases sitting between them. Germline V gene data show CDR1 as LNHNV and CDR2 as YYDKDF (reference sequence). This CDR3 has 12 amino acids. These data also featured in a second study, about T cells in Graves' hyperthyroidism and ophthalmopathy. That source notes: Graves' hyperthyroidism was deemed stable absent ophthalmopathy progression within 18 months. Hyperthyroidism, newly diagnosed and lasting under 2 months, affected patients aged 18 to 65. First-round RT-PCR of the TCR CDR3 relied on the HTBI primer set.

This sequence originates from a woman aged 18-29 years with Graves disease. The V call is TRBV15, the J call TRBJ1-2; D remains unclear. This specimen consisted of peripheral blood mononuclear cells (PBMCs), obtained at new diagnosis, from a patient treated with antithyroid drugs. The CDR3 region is CATSTPWGGYTF. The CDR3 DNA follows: TGTGCCACCAGCACGCCCTGGGGAGGCTACACCTTC.